The T cell receptor beta chain described here comes from a study of T cells in localized non-small cell lung cancer. The CDR3 is 16 residues long. The germline V gene encodes CDR1 LGHNA and CDR2 YNFKEQ. V was clipped by 0 bases and J by 1 base, with 10 bases between them. Using immunoSEQ multiplex PCR, the repertoire was profiled, and TCRdb retains in-frame clones only, with some absent. This sample yields about 78,000 clones, of which approximately 84% are seen a single time; under 3.5% belongs to the top ten. Points on this clone: Its specificity is not known.

Study-level findings and limits: Sequencing was restricted to one tumor region; therefore, heterogeneity remains possible. Blood T cell density predicted longer survival; adjacent-lung clonality, shorter. There were a median roughly 61 of the top 100 tumor clones appearing in adjacent lung.

This TCR was recovered from a man between 35 and 75 years old with stage I lung adenocarcinoma. The V call is TRBV4-2, the J call TRBJ1-5; tentatively, D is TRBD1 (5 bases). The sequences come from peripheral blood, collected before any cancer treatment. CDR3 DNA: TGTGCCAGCAGCCAAGAGCAGGGAAAAAGCAATCAGCCCCAGCATTTT. It is translated as CASSQEQGKSNQPQHF.